This T cell receptor (beta chain) was sequenced in a study of T-cell reconstitution after alpha-beta-depleted transplantation in children. Unique molecular identifiers were incorporated into the prepared TCRbeta library. Each CDR3 protein gets one entry after TCRdb re-called the PCR reads with MiXCR. The sample has hundreds of thousands of distinct CDR3 sequences, roughly 17% seen once; the top ten hold about 1.1%. At least ten counts were recorded for this clonotype. This CDR3 region has 13 residues. Trimming left V 6 bases short and J 0 bases short, with 6 bases between. The sample here was PBMCs from the stem cell graft donor, taken from the stem cell graft. The chain is built from TRBV12-3 or TRBV12-4 and TRBJ1-5; D unclear. This sequence was found in a human donor who donated a stem cell graft to a child with acute myeloid leukemia. CDR3 sequence: CASSFSSNQPQHF. The CDR3 DNA is TGTGCCAGCAGCTTTAGTAGCAATCAGCCCCAGCATTTT.